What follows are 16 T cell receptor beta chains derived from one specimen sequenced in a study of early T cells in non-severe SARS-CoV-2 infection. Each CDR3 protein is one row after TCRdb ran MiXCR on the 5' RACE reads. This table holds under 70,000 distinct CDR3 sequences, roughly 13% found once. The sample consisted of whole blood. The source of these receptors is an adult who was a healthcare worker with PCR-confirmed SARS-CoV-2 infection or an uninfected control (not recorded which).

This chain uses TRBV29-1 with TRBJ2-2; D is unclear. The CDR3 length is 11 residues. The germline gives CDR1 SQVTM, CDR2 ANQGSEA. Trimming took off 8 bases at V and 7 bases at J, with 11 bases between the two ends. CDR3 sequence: CSTLEFGELFF. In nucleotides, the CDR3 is TGCAGCACGCTGGAGTTCGGGGAGCTGTTTTTT.

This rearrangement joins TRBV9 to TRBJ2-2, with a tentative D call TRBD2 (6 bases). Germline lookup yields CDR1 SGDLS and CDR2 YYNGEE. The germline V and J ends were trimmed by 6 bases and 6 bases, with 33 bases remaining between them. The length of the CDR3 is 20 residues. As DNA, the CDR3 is TGTGCCAGCACCTCCAAGGTACAAATGGGAGGTAAAGGATATCCCGGGGAGCTGTTTTTT. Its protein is CASTSKVQMGGKGYPGELFF.

DNA for the CDR3: TGTGCCATCAGTGGGGGGGGTGAGACTGAAGCTTTCTTT. Amino acid sequence: CAISGGGETEAFF. V is TRBV10-3 and J is TRBJ1-1; D possibly corresponds to TRBD1 (5 bases). The CDR3 totals 13 residues. CDR1 and CDR2 from the germline V gene are ENHRY and SYGVKD. The germline V and J ends were trimmed by 4 bases and 5 bases, with 11 bases remaining between them.

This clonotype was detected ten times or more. In DNA form, the CDR3 reads TGCGCCAGCAGCGGTTCCGGGACAGGGTACGAGCAGTACTTC. Protein product: CASSGSGTGYEQYF. The chain joins TRBV5-1 to TRBJ2-7; 9 bases agree with TRBD1. The CDR3 extends over 14 amino acids. The V gene end was trimmed by 4 bases and the J gene end by 4 bases; junction bases not matched to a gene: 6. The germline V gene has CDR1 SGHRS and CDR2 YFSETQ. Together with reference TRBV5-1 and TRBJ2-7, the CDR3 gives the full variable domain: KAGVTQTPRYLIKTRGQQVTLSCSPISGHRSVSWYQQTPGQGLQFLFEYFSETQRNKGNFPGRFSGRQFSNSRSEMNVSTLELGDSALYLCASSGSGTGYEQYFGPGTRLTVT.

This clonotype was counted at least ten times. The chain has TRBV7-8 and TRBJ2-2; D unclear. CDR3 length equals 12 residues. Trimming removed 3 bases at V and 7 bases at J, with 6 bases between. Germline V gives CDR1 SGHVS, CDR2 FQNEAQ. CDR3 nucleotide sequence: TGTGCCAGCAGCTTCGTTAACGGGGAGCTGTTTTTT. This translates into CASSFVNGELFF.

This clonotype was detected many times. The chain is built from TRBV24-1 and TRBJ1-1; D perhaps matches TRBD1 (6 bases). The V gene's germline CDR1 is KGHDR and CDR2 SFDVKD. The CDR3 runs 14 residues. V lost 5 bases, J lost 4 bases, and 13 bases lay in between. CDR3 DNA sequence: TGTGCCACCAGTGGCCTACAGGGAAGCACTGAAGCTTTCTTT. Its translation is CATSGLQGSTEAFF.

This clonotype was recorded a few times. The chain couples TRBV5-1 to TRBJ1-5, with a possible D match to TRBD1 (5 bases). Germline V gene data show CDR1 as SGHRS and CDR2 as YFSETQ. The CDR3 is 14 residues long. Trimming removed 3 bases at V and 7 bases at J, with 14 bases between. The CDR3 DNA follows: TGCGCCAGCAGCTCGGGGGGAGCGTTCCAGCCCCAGCATTTT. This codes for CASSSGGAFQPQHF.

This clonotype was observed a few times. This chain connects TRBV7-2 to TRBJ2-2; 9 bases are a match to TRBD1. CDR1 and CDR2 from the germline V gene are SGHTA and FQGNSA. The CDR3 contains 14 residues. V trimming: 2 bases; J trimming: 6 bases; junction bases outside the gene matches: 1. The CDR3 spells CASSLTGGSGELFF. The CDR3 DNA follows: TGTGCCAGCAGCTTAACAGGGGGCTCCGGGGAGCTGTTTTTT.

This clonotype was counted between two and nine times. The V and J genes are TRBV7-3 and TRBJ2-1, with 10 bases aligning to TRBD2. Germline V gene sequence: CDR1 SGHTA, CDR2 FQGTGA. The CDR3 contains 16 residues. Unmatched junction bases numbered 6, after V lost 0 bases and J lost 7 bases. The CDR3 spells CASSLTLASGSNEQFF. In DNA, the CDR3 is TGTGCCAGCAGCTTAACGTTGGCTAGCGGGAGTAATGAGCAGTTCTTC.

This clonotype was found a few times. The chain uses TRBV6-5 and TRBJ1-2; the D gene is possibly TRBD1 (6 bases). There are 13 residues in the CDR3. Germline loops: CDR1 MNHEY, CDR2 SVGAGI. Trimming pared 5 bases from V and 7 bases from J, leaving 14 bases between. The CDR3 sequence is CASSRGAAGGYTF. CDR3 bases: TGTGCCAGCAGTCGGGGGGCCGCCGGTGGCTACACCTTC.

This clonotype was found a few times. The DNA for the CDR3 is TGTGCCAGCAGTGAAGTACTGGCGGACCGTGAAGCTTTCTTT. Residues: CASSEVLADREAFF. The chain uses TRBV6-1 and TRBJ1-1; no definite D call. CDR1 and CDR2 from the germline V gene are MNHNS and SASEGT. The CDR3 contains 14 residues. Between the trimmed V and J ends, which lost 1 base and 7 bases, there was a span of 13 bases.

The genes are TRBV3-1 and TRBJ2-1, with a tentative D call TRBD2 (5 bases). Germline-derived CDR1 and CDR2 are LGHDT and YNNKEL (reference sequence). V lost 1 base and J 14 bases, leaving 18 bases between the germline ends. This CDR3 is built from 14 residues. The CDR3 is CASSQARRREGKFF. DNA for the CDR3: TGTGCCAGCAGCCAAGCTCGGCGGAGAGAGGGAAAGTTCTTC.

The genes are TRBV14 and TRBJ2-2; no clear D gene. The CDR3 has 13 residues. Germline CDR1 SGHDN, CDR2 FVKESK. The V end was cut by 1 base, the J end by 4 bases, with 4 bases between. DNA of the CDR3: TGTGCCAGCAGCCAAGTGACCACCGGGGAGCTGTTTTTT. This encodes CASSQVTTGELFF.

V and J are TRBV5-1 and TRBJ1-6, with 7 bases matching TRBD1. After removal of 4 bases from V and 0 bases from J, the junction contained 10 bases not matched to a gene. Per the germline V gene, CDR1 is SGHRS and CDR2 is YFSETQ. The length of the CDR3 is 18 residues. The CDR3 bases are TGCGCCAGCAGCCCTACGGGACAGTTGGTCTCCTATAATTCACCCCTCCACTTT. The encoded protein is CASSPTGQLVSYNSPLHF.

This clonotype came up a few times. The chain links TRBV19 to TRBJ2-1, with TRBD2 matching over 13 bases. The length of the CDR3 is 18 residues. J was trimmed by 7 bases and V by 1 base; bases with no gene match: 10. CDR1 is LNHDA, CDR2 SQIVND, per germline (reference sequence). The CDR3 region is CASSIVSHGLAGVNEQFF. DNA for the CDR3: TGTGCCAGTAGTATAGTGAGTCATGGACTAGCGGGGGTTAATGAGCAGTTCTTC.

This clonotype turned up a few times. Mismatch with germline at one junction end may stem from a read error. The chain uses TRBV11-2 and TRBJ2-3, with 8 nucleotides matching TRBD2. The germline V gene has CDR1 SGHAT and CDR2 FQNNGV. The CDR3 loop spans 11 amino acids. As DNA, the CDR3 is TGTGCCAGCAGCATCGGGACTAGTTTACATTTT. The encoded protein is CASSIGTSLHF.